One and the same sample provided the 7 T cell receptor beta chains below, sequenced in a study of identical twins. A single record per CDR3 protein comes from TCRdb applying MiXCR to the 5' RACE reads. The repertoire holds about 290,000 distinct CDR3 sequences, with 9.5% as singletons. This sample also belongs to another study, concerning yellow fever vaccine responses in identical twins.

The sample taken for sequencing was CD8+ T cells sorted from blood. These TCRs come from a woman aged 18-29 years in good health.

This clonotype was seen many times. V and J are TRBV5-1 and TRBJ2-3; 10 nucleotides align to TRBD1. V lost 4 bases and J lost 7; bases outside the gene matches: 12. The CDR3 loop spans 16 amino acids. Germline V gene data show CDR1 as SGHRS and CDR2 as YFSETQ. CDR3 region: CASSETGTGVKNTQYF. CDR3 nucleotides: TGCGCCAGCAGCGAAACCGGGACAGGGGTTAAAAATACGCAGTATTTT.

This clonotype was found many times. The chain recombines TRBV6-2 or TRBV6-3 with TRBJ2-7, with 8 bases identical to TRBD1. V lost 4 bases and J lost 2; bases outside the gene matches: 4. Germline V CDR1 and CDR2: MNHEY, SVGEGT. This CDR3 comprises 14 residues. CDR3 coding DNA: TGTGCCAGCAGTTCGGACAGGGCCCCCTACGAGCAGTACTTC. Translating it yields CASSSDRAPYEQYF.

This rearrangement joins TRBV7-2 to TRBJ1-2, with 9 bases identical to TRBD1. Germline trimming cut 6 bases from V and 4 bases from J; bases unmatched to any gene: 6. The CDR3 runs to 14 residues. CDR1 and CDR2 (germline): SGHTA, FQGNSA. CDR3 in DNA: TGTGCCAGCAGACGGACAGGGGAAGTCTATGGCTACACCTTC. Translated: CASRRTGEVYGYTF.

This clonotype has only a few counts. The CDR3 nucleotides are TGCAGTGCTAGAGTAACCGGGATCAGCTCCTACAATGAGCAGTTCTTC. Protein sequence: CSARVTGISSYNEQFF. The rearrangement joins TRBV20-1 to TRBJ2-1; D may be TRBD2 (5 bases). The CDR3 extends over 16 amino acids. In germline, CDR1 is DFQATT, CDR2 SNEGSKA (reference sequence). Trimming took off 1 base at V and 0 bases at J, with 13 bases between the two ends.

V usage is TRBV20-1 and J usage is TRBJ2-1; D call uncertain. Per the germline V gene, CDR1 is DFQATT and CDR2 is SNEGSKA (reference sequence). V gave up 1 base and J gave up 4 bases, with 14 bases separating them. The CDR3 has 15 amino acids. The CDR3 coding sequence is TGCAGTGCTAGAGGAGTGGCGGAGTCTTACAATGAGCAGTTCTTC. It specifies CSARGVAESYNEQFF.

The V and J genes are TRBV12-3 or TRBV12-4 and TRBJ2-2; D is perhaps TRBD2 (6 bases). V was trimmed by 5 bases and J by 6 bases, leaving 16 bases between them. The CDR3 consists of 15 residues. The chain's CDR3 is CASSPSSGLSGELFF. The CDR3 nucleotides read TGTGCCAGCAGTCCCTCCAGCGGGCTGTCCGGGGAGCTGTTTTTT.

Ten or more counts support this clonotype. V usage is TRBV4-1 and J usage is TRBJ1-2, with TRBD1 identical over 7 bases. J was trimmed by 2 bases and V by 4 bases; bases with no gene match: 7. The CDR3 is 15 amino acids. The germline gives CDR1 MGHRA, CDR2 YSYEKL. CDR3 residues: CASSPRQGGNYGYTF. CDR3 bases: TGCGCCAGCAGCCCCAGACAGGGAGGGAACTATGGCTACACCTTC.